This T cell receptor beta chain was captured by sequencing in a study of blood T cell repertoires in COVID-19. Background on the study: There were acute and convalescent COVID-19 samples, and they came from the United States, Italy and Spain. Sources were T cells, B-cell-depleted T cells, or PBMCs; the material itself was cDNA or gDNA.

Per the study methods: Cell counts per sample came from amplifying reference gene primers. Method: immunoSEQ multiplex PCR; TCRdb's copy keeps in-frame clones and lacks some. V, J and clone size derive from that table, while D and trimming were established from the DNA sequence. The sample records approximately 190,000 clones, about nine tenths being singletons. The CDR3 is 14 residues long. Germline-derived CDR1 and CDR2 are PRHDT and FYEKMQ (reference sequence). After removal of 5 bases from V and 7 bases from J, the junction contained 10 bases not matched to a gene. The rearrangement joins TRBV13 to TRBJ1-1; TRBD1 matches at 7 bases. Material for sequencing was peripheral blood. This TCR derives from a man older than 75 with acute or convalescent COVID-19. The CDR3 bases are TGTGCCAGCAGCCCGATGACAGGGTGGAGTGAAGCTTTCTTT. Translating gives CASSPMTGWSEAFF.